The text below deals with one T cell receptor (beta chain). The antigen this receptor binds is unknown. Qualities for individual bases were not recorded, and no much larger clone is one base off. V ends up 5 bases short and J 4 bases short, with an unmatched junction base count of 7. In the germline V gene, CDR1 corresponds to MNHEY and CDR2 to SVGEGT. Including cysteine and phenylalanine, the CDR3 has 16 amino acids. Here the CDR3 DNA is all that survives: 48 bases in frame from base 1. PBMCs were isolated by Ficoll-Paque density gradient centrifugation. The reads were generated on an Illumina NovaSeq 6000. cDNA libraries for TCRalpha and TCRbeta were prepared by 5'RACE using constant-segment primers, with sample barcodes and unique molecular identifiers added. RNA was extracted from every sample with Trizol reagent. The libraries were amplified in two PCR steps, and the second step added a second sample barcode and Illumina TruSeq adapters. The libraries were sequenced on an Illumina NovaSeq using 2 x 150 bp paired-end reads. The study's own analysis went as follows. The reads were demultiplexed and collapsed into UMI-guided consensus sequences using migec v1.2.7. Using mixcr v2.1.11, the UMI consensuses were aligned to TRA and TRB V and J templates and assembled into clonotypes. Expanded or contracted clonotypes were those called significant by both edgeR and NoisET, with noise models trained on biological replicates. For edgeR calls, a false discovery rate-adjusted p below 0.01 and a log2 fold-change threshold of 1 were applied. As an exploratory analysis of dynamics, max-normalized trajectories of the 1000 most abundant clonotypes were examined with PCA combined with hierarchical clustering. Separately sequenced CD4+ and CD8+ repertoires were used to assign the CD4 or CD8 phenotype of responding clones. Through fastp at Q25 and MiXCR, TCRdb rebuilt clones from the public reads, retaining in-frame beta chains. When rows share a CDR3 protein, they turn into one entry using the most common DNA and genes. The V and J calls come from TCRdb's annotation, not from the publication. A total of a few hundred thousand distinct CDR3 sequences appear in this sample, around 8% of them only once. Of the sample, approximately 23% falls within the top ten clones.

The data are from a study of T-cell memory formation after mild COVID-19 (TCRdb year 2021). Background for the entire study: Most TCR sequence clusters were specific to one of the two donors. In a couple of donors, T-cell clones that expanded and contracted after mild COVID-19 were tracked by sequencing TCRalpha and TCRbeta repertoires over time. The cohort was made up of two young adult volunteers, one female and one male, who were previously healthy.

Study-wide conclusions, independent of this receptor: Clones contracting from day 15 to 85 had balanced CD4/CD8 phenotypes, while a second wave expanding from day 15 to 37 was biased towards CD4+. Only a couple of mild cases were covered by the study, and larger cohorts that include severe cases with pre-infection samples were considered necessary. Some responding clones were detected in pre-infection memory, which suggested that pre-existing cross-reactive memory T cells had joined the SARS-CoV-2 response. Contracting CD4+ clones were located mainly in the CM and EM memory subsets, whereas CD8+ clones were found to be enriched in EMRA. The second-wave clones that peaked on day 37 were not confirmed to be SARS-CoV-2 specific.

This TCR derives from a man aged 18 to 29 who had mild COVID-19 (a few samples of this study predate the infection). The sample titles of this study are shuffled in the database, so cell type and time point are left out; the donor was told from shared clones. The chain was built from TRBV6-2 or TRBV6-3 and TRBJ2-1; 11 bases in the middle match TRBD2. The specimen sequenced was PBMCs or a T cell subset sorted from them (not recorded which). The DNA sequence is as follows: TGTGCCAGCAGTCGGGGACTAGCGGTACTTTACAATGAGCAGTTCTTC. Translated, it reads CASSRGLAVLYNEQFF.